This T cell receptor (beta chain) stems from a study of blood T cell repertoires in COVID-19. Study context: Donors in the United States, Italy and Spain gave samples during acute or convalescent COVID-19. PBMCs, B-cell-depleted T cells, or T cells were the source of the cDNA or gDNA that made up the material.

In its sample, this clone was seen once. The CDR3 loop spans 15 amino acids. Germline V CDR1 and CDR2: LNHNV, YYDKDF (reference sequence). V lost 0 bases to trimming and J lost 7 bases; unmatched junction nucleotides: 5. Authors' processing steps: How many nucleated cells were present was estimated from reference gene primer amplification. The method was immunoSEQ multiplex PCR; TCRdb's version includes in-frame clones alone and lacks a portion of them. For V, J and clone size, that table is used; D and trimming come from the DNA. Here the sample spans approximately 76,000 clones, about 90% being singletons.

This rearrangement joins TRBV15 to TRBJ2-1; TRBD2 agrees at 8 bases. Material for sequencing was peripheral blood. The receptor's source is a human donor in a cohort sampled during active COVID-19. The CDR3 DNA reads as TGTGCCACCAGCAGAGATAGAGGACTAGCAAATGAGCAGTTCTTC. Translated, it gives CATSRDRGLANEQFF.